This entry lists 22 T cell receptor beta chains sequenced from one sample in a study of CD8+CD57+ T cells in acquired aplastic anemia. The study profiled TCR beta VDJ and CDR3 using genomic DNA as template. TCRdb passed the reads through MiXCR, listing each CDR3 protein once. This sample carries 130,000 or so distinct CDR3 sequences, roughly 40% of them seen once, and the ten largest clones take 6.5% to 10%. The sample consisted of sorted CD4+, CD8+, or CD8+CD57+ T cells (not recorded which) from PBMCs. The receptors were sampled from a human donor in good health, serving as a control.

This clonotype was counted a few times. The chain recombines TRBV6-1 with TRBJ1-2, with TRBD1 identical over 10 bases. V shed 6 bases, J shed 6 bases, and the junction held 1 base outside the gene matches. CDR1 and CDR2 from the germline V gene are MNHNS and SASEGT. This CDR3 contains 12 residues. In DNA, the CDR3 is TGTGCCAGCAGGGGGACAGGGGATGGCTACACCTTC. The encoded protein is CASRGTGDGYTF.

The chain employs TRBV19 and TRBJ2-7; TRBD1 or TRBD2 may be the D gene (5 bases each). The CDR3 is made up of 13 amino acids. V was cut by 3 bases and J by 7 bases, with 13 bases left in between. Germline CDR1 is LNHDA and CDR2 is SQIVND (reference sequence). The DNA for the CDR3 is TGTGCCAGTAGTATTGGGACCGCCGGGGAGCAGTACTTC. Its protein is CASSIGTAGEQYF.

As concerns this clonotype: A read error may be the cause here, since a much bigger clone is one base away. The chain is built from TRBV11-2 and TRBJ1-1; D ambiguous. V dropped 5 bases and J dropped 6 bases, with 16 bases sitting between them. The CDR3 length is 14 residues. Germline V lookup: CDR1 SGHAT, CDR2 FQNNGV. CDR3 sequence (DNA): TGTGCCAGCAGCCGTCTGACACCCCCCGCTGAAGCTTTCTTT. It is translated as CASSRLTPPAEAFF.

This clonotype was detected once. The chain employs TRBV7-2 and TRBJ2-7; D is tentatively TRBD1 or TRBD2 (5 bases each). Germline V gene sequence: CDR1 SGHTA, CDR2 FQGNSA. The CDR3 loop spans 15 amino acids. Trimming cost V 3 bases and J 5 bases, with 17 bases left between them. CDR3 amino acids: CASSLEVGPWDEQYF. The CDR3 DNA is TGTGCCAGCAGCTTGGAGGTGGGGCCCTGGGACGAGCAGTACTTC.

This clonotype was seen repeatedly, ten times or more. The chain employs TRBV5-1 and TRBJ1-4; D uncertain. This CDR3 region has 15 residues. Germline V gene data show CDR1 as SGHRS and CDR2 as YFSETQ. V gave up 5 bases and J gave up 1 base, with 12 bases separating them. The CDR3 spells CASSPRRGTNEKLFF. The CDR3 nucleotides are TGCGCCAGCAGTCCAAGGAGAGGAACTAATGAAAAACTGTTTTTT.

The chain carries TRBV20-1 and TRBJ1-4, with D perhaps matching TRBD1 (5 bases). The V end lost 3 bases, the J end lost 4 bases, and 12 bases lay between the germline ends. The CDR3 consists of 14 residues. Germline-derived CDR1 and CDR2 are DFQATT and SNEGSKA (reference sequence). CDR3 amino acids: CSARTGTDNEKLFF. The CDR3 DNA reads as TGCAGTGCTAGGACCGGGACGGATAATGAAAAACTGTTTTTT.

In this sample, this clonotype turned up a few times. The chain combines TRBV12-3 or TRBV12-4 with TRBJ2-1; the match to TRBD2 covers 8 bases. This CDR3 region has 14 residues. J was trimmed by 6 bases and V by 7 bases; bases with no gene match: 8. CDR3 DNA sequence: TGTGCCAGCACCTCGGGGGGGGGCTTCAATGAGCAGTTCTTC. Translating gives CASTSGGGFNEQFF.

The count of this clonotype is one. Mismatch with germline at one junction end may stem from a read error. The chain couples TRBV20-1 to TRBJ2-3, with TRBD1 identical over 12 bases. CDR1 is DFQATT, CDR2 SNEGSKA, per germline (reference sequence). The CDR3 loop spans 16 amino acids. CDR3 sequence reads: CSAVTPGQGASDTQYF. CDR3 nucleotide sequence: TGCAGTGCCGTAACTCCGGGACAGGGGGCGTCAGATACGCAGTACTTT.

This clonotype appeared many times. This sequence joins TRBV9 and TRBJ2-2, with D possibly TRBD1 on 5 matching bases. Trimming took 0 bases from V and 1 from J, leaving 7 bases between them. Per the germline V gene, CDR1 is SGDLS and CDR2 is YYNGEE. CDR3 length: 15 amino acids. The CDR3 DNA reads TGTGCCAGCAGCGTAGAGGGGCAGAACACCGGGGAGCTGTTTTTT. Its translation: CASSVEGQNTGELFF.

At least ten counts were recorded for this clonotype. The CDR3 loop reads CASSRVRGTGWKTQYF. As DNA, the CDR3 is TGTGCCAGCAGCCGAGTCCGGGGTACAGGATGGAAGACCCAGTACTTC. The chain carries TRBV7-9 and TRBJ2-5; D possibly uses TRBD1 or TRBD2 (5 bases each). V was clipped by 5 bases and J by 6 bases, with 22 bases between them. Germline V gives CDR1 SEHNR, CDR2 FQNEAQ (reference sequence). The CDR3 totals 16 residues. The whole variable domain, remainder taken from reference TRBV7-9 and TRBJ2-5, is DTGVSQNPRHKITKRGQNVTFRCDPISEHNRLYWYRQTLGQGPEFLTYFQNEAQLEKSRLLSDRFSAERPKGSFSTLEIQRTEQGDSAMYLCASSRVRGTGWKTQYFGPGTRLLVL.

The chain combines TRBV13 with TRBJ2-7; 12 nucleotides align to TRBD2. Germline V CDR1 and CDR2: PRHDT, FYEKMQ (reference sequence). With 7 bases clipped from V and 3 bases from J, the junction kept 1 base outside the gene matches. This CDR3 contains 13 residues. The CDR3 DNA follows: TGTGCCAGCACGACTAGCGGGGGCTACGAGCAGTACTTC. Residues: CASTTSGGYEQYF.

This clonotype appeared many times. The chain couples TRBV19 to TRBJ1-2, with D perhaps matching TRBD1 (5 bases). Germline CDR1 is LNHDA and CDR2 is SQIVND (reference sequence). The V end lost 5 bases, the J end lost 0 bases, and 13 bases lay between the germline ends. The CDR3 is made up of 15 amino acids. The CDR3 here is CASSALREANYGYTF. CDR3 nucleotides: TGTGCCAGTAGTGCTCTCAGGGAAGCTAACTATGGCTACACCTTC. Complete variable domain (other parts from reference TRBV19 and TRBJ1-2): DGGITQSPKYLFRKEGQNVTLSCEQNLNHDAMYWYRQDPGQGLRLIYYSQIVNDFQKGDIAEGYSVSREKKESFPLTVTSAQKNPTAFYLCASSALREANYGYTFGSGTRLTVV.

This clonotype came up many times. The chain recombines TRBV20-1 with TRBJ1-5; 8 bases map to TRBD1. The V and J ends lost 2 bases and 5 bases, in that order; junction bases with no gene match: 14. This CDR3 is built from 17 residues. Germline CDR1 DFQATT, CDR2 SNEGSKA (reference sequence). In nucleotides, the CDR3 is TGCAGTGCTAGAAGGACAGGGTCCACAGAAACCTATCAGCCCCAGCATTTT. Encoded protein: CSARRTGSTETYQPQHF.

The rearrangement uses TRBV11-1 and TRBJ1-4; 9 bases match TRBD1. V gave up 4 bases and J gave up 5 bases; unmatched junction bases: 14. This CDR3 is 18 amino acids long. The V gene's germline CDR1 is SGHAT and CDR2 FQDESV (reference sequence). CDR3: CASSSQQGAPTPNEKLFF. CDR3 sequence (DNA): TGTGCCAGCAGCTCACAACAGGGGGCCCCTACTCCGAATGAAAAACTGTTTTTT.

The chain couples TRBV19 to TRBJ1-1, with no clear D. This CDR3 region has 13 residues. V lost 5 bases and J 6 bases, leaving 13 bases between the germline ends. CDR1 and CDR2 (germline): LNHDA, SQIVND (reference sequence). The CDR3 nucleotides read TGTGCCAGTAGTCTTGCATGGGCCGCTGAAGCTTTCTTT. This encodes CASSLAWAAEAFF.

The V call is TRBV5-6, the J call TRBJ1-1; the D gene is possibly TRBD1 (5 bases). In germline, CDR1 is SGHDT, CDR2 YYEEEE. The CDR3 has 16 amino acids. Trimming cost V 0 bases and J 1 base, with 13 bases left between them. The CDR3 loop is CASSLVIWGSNTEAFF. CDR3 nucleotide sequence: TGTGCCAGCAGCTTGGTTATCTGGGGGTCGAACACTGAAGCTTTCTTT.

This clonotype was counted many times. The chain couples TRBV20-1 to TRBJ1-6; 7 bases align to TRBD1. With V trimmed by 3 bases and J by 5 bases, 7 bases remained unmatched. The CDR3 extends over 15 amino acids. CDR1 is DFQATT, CDR2 SNEGSKA, per germline (reference sequence). CDR3 nucleotides: TGCAGTGCTAGGGGAAGGACAGGCAATAATTCACCCCTCCACTTT. This encodes CSARGRTGNNSPLHF.

As for this clonotype: A much more abundant neighbour one base away suggests this may be a read error. This sequence joins TRBV6-1 and TRBJ1-4, with TRBD1 as a possible D gene (6 bases). The length of the CDR3 is 14 residues. CDR1 is MNHNS and CDR2 is SASEGT in the germline V gene. The CDR3 nucleotides are TGTGCCACAACAGTTCGGGGGCGAGGTGAAGAACTGTTTTTT. Translating it yields CATTVRGRGEELFF.

The sample holds many counts of this clonotype. This chain connects TRBV4-2 to TRBJ2-3, with 9 bases that match TRBD2. V dropped 4 bases and J dropped 5; count of bases not matched to a gene: 10. CDR1 and CDR2 (germline): LGHNA, YNFKEQ. CDR3 length equals 16 residues. Here the CDR3 DNA reads TGTGCCAGCAGCCCTCGAGGCGGGAGGGACGTAGATACGCAGTATTTT. Its protein is CASSPRGGRDVDTQYF.

This clonotype was recorded at least ten times. The chain links TRBV19 to TRBJ1-5; unclear D gene. The CDR3 length is 12 residues. Trimming removed 6 bases from V and 7 bases from J, with 10 bases in between. Looked up from germline, CDR1 is LNHDA and CDR2 is SQIVND (reference sequence). The CDR3 DNA reads TGTGCCAGTAGGCTACCTCGACAGCCCCAGCATTTT. It yields the protein CASRLPRQPQHF.

The J gene is TRBJ2-1, the V gene TRBV20-1, with TRBD2 matching 8 bases. Germline-derived CDR1 and CDR2 are DFQATT and SNEGSKA (reference sequence). CDR3 length: 15 amino acids. After removal of 5 bases from V and 0 bases from J, the junction contained 6 bases not matched to a gene. CDR3 bases: TGCAGTGCTGACCCCGGGACTAGCTCCTACAATGAGCAGTTCTTC. This gives the protein CSADPGTSSYNEQFF.

This clonotype was recorded many times. The chain uses TRBV3-1 and TRBJ1-6, with 7 nucleotides matching TRBD1. Germline trimming cut 6 bases from V and 13 bases from J; bases unmatched to any gene: 6. Germline values: CDR1 LGHDT, CDR2 YNNKEL (reference sequence). The CDR3 runs to 12 residues. The CDR3 sequence is CASRLGQLPLHF. Here the CDR3 DNA reads TGTGCCAGCAGACTGGGACAGCTCCCCCTCCACTTT.